This is a list of T cell receptor beta chains from one sample in a study of blood T cells in healthy people across ages. A single record per CDR3 protein comes from TCRdb applying MiXCR to the 5' RACE reads. The repertoire holds 550,000 to 750,000 distinct CDR3 sequences, with around 21% as singletons. The material sequenced was blood. The receptors stem from a man between 65 and 85 years old in good health. CDR3s include the opening cysteine and the closing phenylalanine or tryptophan. The D gene is left open where the match is weak. Clone size appears in some rows only: once, few, many, or a class for an expanded clone.

V gene	J gene	D gene	clone size	CDR3 protein	CDR3 DNA
TRBV7-2	TRBJ2-5	-	-	CASSLEGLTQETQYF	TGTGCCAGCAGCTTAGAAGGGTTAACCCAAGAGACCCAGTACTTC
TRBV19	TRBJ2-3	TRBD2	-	CASRYSGGSDTQYF	TGTGCCAGTAGATACAGCGGGGGTTCCGATACGCAGTATTTT
TRBV12-3/TRBV12-4	TRBJ2-5	-	many	CASSLSPGTEETQYF	TGTGCCAGCAGCCTGTCCCCCGGGACTGAAGAGACCCAGTACTTC
TRBV4-2	TRBJ2-7	-	-	CASSTGTDPYEQYF	TGTGCCAGCAGCACCGGGACGGATCCCTACGAGCAGTACTTC
TRBV20-1	TRBJ2-7	-	few	CSATGLIYEQYF	TGCAGTGCTACGGGACTTATCTACGAGCAGTACTTC
TRBV20-1	TRBJ2-5	TRBD2	-	CGGLAGETQYF	TGCGGGGGACTAGCGGGAGAGACCCAGTACTTC
TRBV12-3/TRBV12-4	TRBJ2-3	-	few	CASSTRPTTDTQYF	TGTGCCAGCAGTACACGTCCGACCACAGATACGCAGTATTTT
TRBV7-3	TRBJ2-4	-	-	CASSLDAGANIQYF	TGTGCCAGCAGCTTAGACGCTGGGGCGAACATTCAGTACTTC
TRBV4-2	TRBJ2-1	-	-	CASSEEIFYNEQFF	TGTGCCAGCAGCGAGGAGATATTTTACAATGAGCAGTTCTTC
TRBV4-1	TRBJ2-1	TRBD2	-	CASSQGGLAGGPSNELFF	TGCGCCAGCAGCCAAGGGGGACTAGCGGGAGGGCCAAGCAATGAGCTGTTCTTC
TRBV20-1	TRBJ1-4	TRBD1	many	CSAREGTGSSEKLFF	TGCAGTGCTAGAGAGGGGACAGGGTCTTCTGAAAAACTGTTTTTT
TRBV20-1	TRBJ2-3	-	many	CSARDSPVNTQYF	TGCAGTGCTAGAGATTCCCCGGTCAATACGCAGTATTTT
TRBV5-6	TRBJ2-1	-	-	CASSLGGTFYNEQFF	TGTGCCAGCAGCCTAGGTGGGACTTTCTACAATGAGCAGTTCTTC
TRBV5-6	TRBJ2-7	-	-	CASSFRISYEQYF	TGTGCCAGCAGCTTTCGGATATCCTACGAGCAGTACTTC
TRBV29-1	TRBJ2-1	-	-	CSVGRAGENEQFF	TGCAGCGTTGGGAGAGCAGGGGAGAATGAGCAGTTCTTC
TRBV5-6	TRBJ2-2	-	few	CASSPDTFTGELFF	TGTGCCAGCAGCCCTGACACATTCACCGGGGAGCTGTTTTTT
TRBV7-8	TRBJ2-2	TRBD2	-	CASRQLGTSGIPGELFF	TGTGCCAGCAGGCAGCTAGGGACTAGCGGGATCCCGGGGGAGCTGTTTTTT
TRBV7-2	TRBJ2-5	-	-	CASSISTSSEETQYF	TGTGCCAGCAGCATATCAACTAGTTCAGAAGAGACCCAGTACTTC
TRBV20-1	TRBJ2-4	-	-	CSARSATEFDIQYF	TGCAGTGCTAGAAGCGCAACAGAATTTGACATTCAGTACTTC
TRBV25-1	TRBJ2-2	-	-	CASSASRGETEELFF	TGTGCCAGCAGTGCATCCAGGGGGGAGACCGAGGAGCTGTTTTTT
TRBV6-2/TRBV6-3	TRBJ2-3	TRBD1	-	CASRQGTGVGTDTQYF	TGTGCCAGCAGGCAAGGGACAGGGGTAGGAACAGATACGCAGTATTTT
TRBV3-1	TRBJ1-5	-	once	CASSQGGLNQPQHF	TGTGCCAGCAGCCAAGGAGGGCTAAATCAGCCCCAGCATTTT
TRBV6-6	TRBJ1-4	-	-	CASSIQVGDEKLSF	TGTGCCAGCAGTATTCAAGTCGGAGATGAAAAACTGTCTTTT
TRBV3-1	TRBJ2-7	TRBD2	-	CASSRGLAGPLYEQYF	TGTGCCAGCAGCCGAGGACTAGCGGGACCTCTCTACGAGCAGTACTTC
TRBV5-1	TRBJ2-7	TRBD1	-	CASSLGTDFYEQYF	TGCGCCAGCAGCTTAGGGACAGACTTCTACGAGCAGTACTTC
TRBV6-1	TRBJ2-5	-	-	CANSEPTILQETQYF	TGTGCCAACAGCGAACCGACAATCCTACAAGAGACCCAGTACTTC
TRBV18	TRBJ2-5	-	few	CASSPVVVAKTQYF	TGTGCCAGCTCTCCCGTTGTGGTAGCGAAGACCCAGTACTTC
TRBV18	TRBJ2-7	TRBD1	few	CAGSFDRVRATYEQYF	TGTGCCGGCTCATTTGACAGGGTTAGGGCGACCTACGAGCAGTACTTC
TRBV7-9	TRBJ1-1	-	few	CASSKENTEAFF	TGTGCCAGCAGCAAGGAAAACACTGAAGCTTTCTTT
TRBV5-1	TRBJ1-4	-	-	CASSLDRAELLFF	TGCGCCAGCAGCTTGGACAGGGCTGAACTACTGTTTTTT
TRBV20-1	TRBJ2-1	-	-	CSPKGVLSYNEQFF	TGCAGTCCCAAGGGAGTTCTTTCCTACAATGAGCAGTTCTTC
TRBV19	TRBJ1-5	-	few	CASSMVVGQPQHF	TGTGCCAGTAGTATGGTCGTCGGGCAGCCCCAGCATTTT
TRBV11-1	TRBJ2-7	-	few	CASKGGNRSYEQYF	TGTGCCAGCAAAGGAGGTAACAGGTCCTACGAGCAGTACTTC
TRBV21-1	TRBJ1-1	-	-	CASSKVRRRNAEAFF	TGTGCCAGCAGCAAAGTCCGCAGGCGGAACGCTGAAGCTTTCTTT
TRBV29-1	TRBJ1-2	-	-	CSVYLVREGYGYTF	TGCAGCGTTTATCTGGTCAGGGAGGGGTATGGCTACACCTTC
TRBV20-1	TRBJ2-1	-	-	CSAAGTTYNEQFF	TGCAGTGCGGCCGGGACCACCTACAATGAGCAGTTCTTC
TRBV21-1	TRBJ2-6	-	-	CASSQRQGAFGANVLTF	TGTGCCAGCAGCCAACGACAGGGGGCGTTTGGGGCCAACGTCCTGACTTTC
TRBV7-2	TRBJ2-5	TRBD1	-	CASNGDRAQETQYF	TGTGCCAGCAACGGGGACAGGGCCCAAGAGACCCAGTACTTC
TRBV27	TRBJ1-2	-	few	CASSLNGGGYTF	TGTGCCAGCAGTTTAAACGGGGGAGGCTACACCTTC
TRBV12-3/TRBV12-4	TRBJ2-2	-	few	CASSLEVVTGELFF	TGTGCCAGCAGTTTAGAGGTAGTCACCGGGGAGCTGTTTTTT
TRBV4-2	TRBJ2-2	-	few	CASSQEEGLNTGELFF	TGTGCCAGCAGCCAAGAAGAGGGCCTGAACACCGGGGAGCTGTTTTTT
TRBV10-3	TRBJ1-1	-	-	CAIKPQGNTEAFF	TGTGCCATCAAACCCCAGGGTAATACTGAAGCTTTCTTT
TRBV29-1	TRBJ2-5	TRBD1	-	CSVPKTGSLEETQYF	TGCAGCGTGCCTAAGACAGGGTCACTAGAAGAGACCCAGTACTTC
TRBV28	TRBJ2-7	TRBD1	-	CASSVPPGQGYYEQYF	TGTGCCAGCAGTGTGCCCCCGGGACAGGGCTATTACGAGCAGTACTTC